The 9 T cell receptor beta chains reported below all come from one sample, sequenced in a study of T cells after posttransplantation cyclophosphamide. Controls had myeloablative marrow grafts with methotrexate and calcineurin inhibitor, sampled at 1 year. Profiled with immunoSEQ multiplex PCR; TCRdb holds only in-frame clones, not every one. The data hold 15,000 to 20,000 clones, with roughly 80% observed a single time. Sample: PBMCs, taken approximately 64 weeks after allogeneic stem cell transplant with calcineurin inhibitor and methotrexate. All receptors come from a young adult male patient who received an allogeneic stem cell transplant from an unrelated donor, was CMV-positive, and had acute and chronic GVHD. Some T cells may arise from the graft donor.

This chain uses TRBV7-2 with TRBJ2-7; D is unclear. In germline, CDR1 is SGHTA, CDR2 FQGNSA. Trimming removed 1 base from V and 6 bases from J, with 19 bases in between. The CDR3 covers 16 residues. CDR3 nucleotide sequence: TGTGCCAGCAGCTTAGTGAACACGCTAATTCGGGTCGAGCAGTACTTC. Protein sequence: CASSLVNTLIRVEQYF.

This sequence joins TRBV5-1 and TRBJ2-7; 10 bases line up with TRBD1. Germline assignment: CDR1 SGHRS and CDR2 YFSETQ. The V and J ends lost 4 bases and 2 bases, in that order; junction bases with no gene match: 9. The CDR3 runs 16 residues. The CDR3 nucleotides are TGCGCCAGCAGCCCACCCCGTGGGACAGGGGCCTACGAGCAGTACTTC. Translating it yields CASSPPRGTGAYEQYF.

V gene TRBV4-1 combines with J gene TRBJ2-3, with 12 bases lining up with TRBD2. Germline trimming cut 4 bases from V and 0 bases from J; bases unmatched to any gene: 5. Germline lookup yields CDR1 MGHRA and CDR2 YSYEKL. This CDR3 has 17 amino acids. The CDR3 spells CASSPRTSGASTDTQYF. In nucleotides, the CDR3 is TGCGCCAGCAGCCCCCGGACTAGCGGGGCTAGCACAGATACGCAGTATTTT.

The rearrangement links TRBV9 to TRBJ1-2, with D maybe TRBD1 (6 bases). The CDR3 is made up of 16 amino acids. Trimming shortened V by 0 bases and J by 5 bases, and 17 bases separated the two germline ends. Germline V gives CDR1 SGDLS, CDR2 YYNGEE. Written as DNA, the CDR3 is TGTGCCAGCAGCGTAGACCCCCTCCAGGGGTTTTATGGCTACACCTTC. It encodes CASSVDPLQGFYGYTF.

The genes are TRBV7-6 and TRBJ2-3, with 14 bases that match TRBD2. The germline CDR1 and CDR2 sequences are SGHVS and FNYEAQ. The ends lost 4 bases at V and 1 base at J; junction bases unmatched: 10. The length of the CDR3 is 19 residues. For the CDR3, the DNA is TGTGCCAGCAGCTCACCTCGACTAGCGGGAGGGCCGGGCACAGATACGCAGTATTTT. Translated: CASSSPRLAGGPGTDTQYF.

The chain recombines TRBV19 with TRBJ1-1, with 7 bases fitting TRBD1. The V gene's germline CDR1 is LNHDA and CDR2 SQIVND (reference sequence). V was pared by 3 bases and J by 10 bases, with 11 bases of the junction left unmatched. The CDR3 loop spans 14 amino acids. CDR3 coding DNA: TGTGCCAGTAGTATGATGGACAGGCCACTTGGAGCTTTCTTT. This translates into CASSMMDRPLGAFF.

The chain joins TRBV11-1 to TRBJ1-1; TRBD1 is a possible D gene (5 bases). Germline V gene sequence: CDR1 SGHAT, CDR2 FQDESV (reference sequence). Trimming removed 1 base from V and 4 bases from J, with 13 bases in between. There are 15 residues in the CDR3. The CDR3 DNA reads TGTGCCAGCAGCTTAGAATCCAGACAGACCACTGAAGCTTTCTTT. Protein sequence: CASSLESRQTTEAFF.

The chain uses TRBV18 and TRBJ1-1; D is unclear. Germline V gene data show CDR1 as KGHSH and CDR2 as LQKENI. This CDR3 comprises 13 residues. The V end lost 2 bases, the J end lost 1 base, and 5 bases lay between the germline ends. CDR3 protein: CASSPVENTEAFF. The CDR3 DNA reads TGTGCCAGCTCACCAGTAGAGAACACTGAAGCTTTCTTT.

The chain is built from TRBV5-5 and TRBJ1-4, with 7 nucleotides matching TRBD1. Germline CDR1 and CDR2: SGHKS and YYEKEE (reference sequence). V shed 4 bases and J 8 bases; nucleotides not matched to a gene: 11. The CDR3 spans 15 residues. CDR3 residues: CASSQAGTASEKLFF. DNA for the CDR3: TGTGCCAGCAGCCAGGCCGGGACAGCCAGCGAAAAACTGTTTTTT.